This TCR beta chain was identified during a study of molecular identifiers for immune sequencing clone quantification. Looking at the study overall: In replicates, RNA from roughly 18,000 or 92,000 naive CD8 cells was split five ways, four sequenced.

This clonotype was observed a handful of times. What it binds is unknown. The CDR3 is 15 residues long. Per the germline V gene, CDR1 is SGHVS and CDR2 is FNYEAQ. V was pared by 3 bases and J by 0 bases, with 8 bases between. With listed TCR primers and previously described methods, bulk TCR libraries were prepared. One entry per CDR3 protein results from TCRdb running MiXCR on the PCR reads. Of hundreds of thousands of distinct CDR3 sequences in the sample, about 25% were seen once. General study results and limits: Clonotypes surpassing 20 RNA copies contained over 99% of effector molecules, versus under 1% in naive cells.

Source material: naive CD8+ T cells from blood, with Jurkat cell RNA spiked in. Subset meaning: FACS-sorted CD8+CD4-CCR7+CD45RA+ naive T cells. This TCR came from a human donor in good health. Some libraries in this study had Jurkat cell RNA spiked in. This rearrangement joins TRBV7-6 to TRBJ2-2; D is uncertain. CDR3 sequence: CASSLRSSNTGELFF. The CDR3 nucleotides are TGTGCCAGCAGCTTGCGTTCCTCGAACACCGGGGAGCTGTTTTTT.